The 17 T cell receptor beta chains given below trace back to one sample, sequenced in a study of blood T cells in healthy people across ages. Alongside a J-beta primer mix, a sample-barcoded 5' primer served in a second PCR lasting about 7 to 12 cycles. One entry per CDR3 protein, called by TCRdb with MiXCR from the 5' RACE reads. The sample carries around 990,000 distinct CDR3 sequences, under 30% recorded once. These same data were also listed under a study on T cells of mothers and their children.

Material for sequencing was blood. These receptors were obtained from a girl aged 2 to 9 in good health.

The genes are TRBV19 and TRBJ2-7; 10 bases match TRBD1. The CDR3 runs to 14 residues. Losses at the gene ends were 7 bases for V and 1 base for J; bases not matched to a gene: 4. Germline loops: CDR1 LNHDA, CDR2 SQIVND (reference sequence). CDR3 nucleotide sequence: TGTGCCAGTAATGACAGGGGGCTGTCCTACGAGCAGTACTTC. Translating it yields CASNDRGLSYEQYF.

This chain links TRBV7-8 with TRBJ1-3; TRBD1 agrees at 9 bases. The germline V gene encodes CDR1 SGHVS and CDR2 FQNEAQ. This CDR3 contains 13 residues. V gave up 5 bases and J gave up 7 bases; unmatched junction bases: 3. CDR3 nucleotide sequence: TGTGCCAGCAGCCGGGACAGGGCTAACACCATATATTTT. It is translated as CASSRDRANTIYF.

This clonotype was counted between two and nine times. The chain couples TRBV20-1 to TRBJ2-5, with TRBD2 matching 10 bases. V lost 0 bases to trimming and J lost 4 bases; unmatched junction nucleotides: 11. CDR1 and CDR2 (germline): DFQATT, SNEGSKA (reference sequence). This CDR3 is built from 17 residues. CDR3 sequence reads: CSAREGGEKRGGETQYF. CDR3 coding DNA: TGCAGTGCTAGAGAAGGCGGGGAAAAGCGGGGGGGAGAGACCCAGTACTTC.

This clonotype was observed a handful of times. The genes are TRBV4-3 and TRBJ1-2; D may be TRBD1 (6 bases). Germline V lookup: CDR1 LGHNA, CDR2 YSLEER. This CDR3 region has 16 residues. V lost 0 bases and J lost 5, with 16 bases in between. CDR3 coding DNA: TGCGCCAGCAGCCAAGATCGATTCGCAGGGGATTATGGCTACACCTTC. Translated: CASSQDRFAGDYGYTF.

The V call is TRBV12-3 or TRBV12-4, the J call TRBJ2-2; weak D call: TRBD1 (5 bases). This CDR3 region has 14 residues. V was cut by 3 bases and J by 4 bases, with 9 bases left in between. The CDR3 sequence: CASSFQGPTGELFF. The CDR3 DNA sequence: TGTGCCAGCAGTTTCCAGGGCCCCACCGGGGAGCTGTTTTTT.

This clonotype has a single count. At one of its ends the junction is not consistent with the germline gene, which may arise from a read error. The rearrangement links TRBV28 to TRBJ2-5; D is perhaps TRBD1 (5 bases). Near its end, the DNA agrees better with TRBJ2-7, so the J call may be wrong. The CDR3 contains 13 residues. Germline lookup yields CDR1 MDHEN and CDR2 SYDVKM. CDR3 bases: TGTGCCTGCAGTTCAGGACATAAATCCGAGCAGTACTTC. It specifies CACSSGHKSEQYF.

This clonotype has only a few counts. The chain uses TRBV25-1 and TRBJ1-1, with D possibly being TRBD1 (5 bases). The CDR3 is 15 amino acids. The ends were cut back, 1 base at V and 3 bases at J, with 12 bases in the middle. Germline values: CDR1 MGHDK, CDR2 SYGVNS. DNA for the CDR3: TGTGCCAGCAGTGAATGGGACGAAGGGCACACTGAAGCTTTCTTT. This codes for CASSEWDEGHTEAFF.

This sequence joins TRBV5-1 and TRBJ2-1, with 7 bases that match TRBD2. The CDR3 totals 16 residues. The junction had 10 bases not matched to a gene; V was cut back by 0 bases and J by 7 bases. Germline V gene sequence: CDR1 SGHRS, CDR2 YFSETQ. The CDR3 nucleotides are TGCGCCAGCAGCTTGGCCGTGGGGGAGGGCCAGAATGAGCAGTTCTTC. This codes for CASSLAVGEGQNEQFF. Based on the CDR3 plus reference TRBV5-1 and TRBJ2-1, the full variable domain is KAGVTQTPRYLIKTRGQQVTLSCSPISGHRSVSWYQQTPGQGLQFLFEYFSETQRNKGNFPGRFSGRQFSNSRSEMNVSTLELGDSALYLCASSLAVGEGQNEQFFGPGTRLTVL.

This clonotype has only a few counts. This sequence joins TRBV20-1 and TRBJ2-4; 12 positions agree with TRBD2. The CDR3 length is 19 residues. After removal of 3 bases from V and 15 bases from J, the junction contained 27 bases not matched to a gene. CDR1 is DFQATT, CDR2 SNEGSKA, per germline (reference sequence). This CDR3 reads CSASKASGRGIASKNIRYF. DNA for the CDR3: TGCAGTGCTAGTAAGGCTAGCGGGAGGGGAATCGCTTCCAAAAACATCCGGTACTTC.

The chain carries TRBV20-1 and TRBJ2-1; D is ambiguous. Between the trimmed V and J ends, which lost 0 bases and 8 bases, there was a span of 8 bases. The germline V gene encodes CDR1 DFQATT and CDR2 SNEGSKA (reference sequence). The CDR3 length is 12 residues. In DNA, the CDR3 is TGCAGTGCTAGAGATCAGGTACATGAGCAGTTCTTC. Translating gives CSARDQVHEQFF.

This sequence joins TRBV3-1 and TRBJ1-2; no definite D call. Per the germline V gene, CDR1 is LGHDT and CDR2 is YNNKEL (reference sequence). V lost 4 bases to trimming and J lost 1 base, with 10 bases between them. This CDR3 has 14 residues. CDR3 region: CASSPGTNNYGYTF. The CDR3 bases are TGTGCCAGCAGCCCAGGTACGAATAACTATGGCTACACCTTC.

This clonotype was observed a handful of times. The chain couples TRBV7-8 to TRBJ2-2; D is perhaps TRBD2 (5 bases). Germline V gene sequence: CDR1 SGHVS, CDR2 FQNEAQ. The CDR3 length is 16 residues. V was pared by 8 bases and J by 7 bases, with 23 bases between. The CDR3 here is CASEAWGRENGGELFF. CDR3 coding DNA: TGTGCCAGCGAAGCCTGGGGAAGGGAGAATGGCGGGGAGCTGTTTTTT.

This chain links TRBV5-6 with TRBJ1-6; D remains ambiguous. V gave up 7 bases and J gave up 1 base, with 9 bases separating them. Germline assignment: CDR1 SGHDT and CDR2 YYEEEE. The CDR3 is 14 amino acids. The CDR3 nucleotides are TGTGCCAGCGCGCCGGAGTCCTATAATTCACCCCTCCACTTT. Amino acids: CASAPESYNSPLHF.

The chain's CDR3 is CSARGGVEGETQYF. For the CDR3, the DNA is TGCAGTGCCCGCGGAGGGGTAGAAGGAGAGACCCAGTACTTC. V usage is TRBV20-1 and J usage is TRBJ2-5; possibly TRBD2 for D (6 bases). V lost 6 bases and J lost 4, with 18 bases in between. The germline gives CDR1 DFQATT, CDR2 SNEGSKA (reference sequence). This CDR3 region has 14 residues.

The sample holds a few counts of this clonotype. One junction end disagrees with the germline gene, perhaps due to a read error. The chain links TRBV5-1 to TRBJ2-3; 8 bases are a match to TRBD1. This CDR3 has 14 amino acids. Germline V gene data show CDR1 as SGHRS and CDR2 as YFSETQ. In nucleotides, the CDR3 is TGCGCCAGCAGCGCGGGGACAGGCACGGATACGCAGTATTTT. It yields the protein CASSAGTGTDTQYF.

This clonotype was observed once. At one of its ends the junction is not consistent with the germline gene, which may arise from a read error. This chain connects TRBV12-3 or TRBV12-4 to TRBJ2-7; D not certain. CDR3 length: 11 amino acids. The CDR3 reads CASSRIHEQCF. CDR3 bases: TGTGCCAGCAGTCGTATCCACGAGCAGTGCTTC.

The sample holds a few counts of this clonotype. The rearrangement links TRBV3-1 to TRBJ2-5, with no clear D. CDR1 and CDR2 from the germline V gene are LGHDT and YNNKEL (reference sequence). The ends were cut back, 0 bases at V and 3 bases at J, with 8 bases in the middle. The CDR3 has 14 amino acids. The CDR3 DNA is TGTGCCAGCAGCCAAGAATGGGCGGAAGAGACCCAGTACTTC. Translation gives CASSQEWAEETQYF.